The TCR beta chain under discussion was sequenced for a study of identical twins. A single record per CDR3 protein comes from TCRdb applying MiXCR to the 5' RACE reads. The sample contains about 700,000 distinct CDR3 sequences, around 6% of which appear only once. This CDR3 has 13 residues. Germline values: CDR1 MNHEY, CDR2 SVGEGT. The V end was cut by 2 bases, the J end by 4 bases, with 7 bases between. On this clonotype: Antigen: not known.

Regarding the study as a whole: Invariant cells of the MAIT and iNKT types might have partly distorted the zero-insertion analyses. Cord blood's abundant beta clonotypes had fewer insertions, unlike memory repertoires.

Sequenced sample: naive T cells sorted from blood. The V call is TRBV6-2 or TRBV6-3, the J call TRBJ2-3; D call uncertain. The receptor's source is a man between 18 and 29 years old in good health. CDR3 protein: CASSYRRADTQYF. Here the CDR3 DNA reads TGTGCCAGCAGTTACCGCCGAGCAGATACGCAGTATTTT.